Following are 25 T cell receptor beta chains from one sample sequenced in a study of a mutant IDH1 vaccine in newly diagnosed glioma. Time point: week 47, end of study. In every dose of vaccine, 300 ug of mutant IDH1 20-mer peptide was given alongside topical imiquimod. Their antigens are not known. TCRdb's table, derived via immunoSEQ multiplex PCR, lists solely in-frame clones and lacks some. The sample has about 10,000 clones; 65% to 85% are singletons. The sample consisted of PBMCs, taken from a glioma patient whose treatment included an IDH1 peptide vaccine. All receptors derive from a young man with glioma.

DNA for the CDR3: TGCGCCAGCAGAGAAGACAGGGGGCCGTATGGCTACACCTTC. Translating it yields CASREDRGPYGYTF. This rearrangement joins TRBV5-1 to TRBJ1-2, with 10 positions matching TRBD1. The CDR3 totals 14 residues. CDR1 and CDR2 from the germline V gene are SGHRS and YFSETQ. V lost 5 bases, J lost 5 bases, and 6 bases stayed unmatched.

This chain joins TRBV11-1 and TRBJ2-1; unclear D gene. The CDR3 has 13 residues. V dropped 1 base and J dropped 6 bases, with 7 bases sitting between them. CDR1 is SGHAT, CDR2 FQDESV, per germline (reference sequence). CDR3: CASSLVVSNEQFF. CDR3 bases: TGTGCCAGCAGCTTAGTGGTCAGCAATGAGCAGTTCTTC.

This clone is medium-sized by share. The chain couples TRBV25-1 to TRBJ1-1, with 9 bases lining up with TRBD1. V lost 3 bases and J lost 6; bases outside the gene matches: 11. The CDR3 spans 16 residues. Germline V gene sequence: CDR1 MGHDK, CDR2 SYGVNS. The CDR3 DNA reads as TGTGCCAGCAGTGATGAGTCCGACAGGGGGGGCCCTGAAGCTTTCTTT. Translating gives CASSDESDRGGPEAFF.

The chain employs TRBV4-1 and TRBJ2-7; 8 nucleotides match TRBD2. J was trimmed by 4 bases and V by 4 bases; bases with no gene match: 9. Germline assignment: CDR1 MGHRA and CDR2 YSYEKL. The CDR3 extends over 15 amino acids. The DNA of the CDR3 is TGCGCCAGCAGCCCGACTAGCGCGCAGTTGTACGAGCAGTACTTC. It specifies CASSPTSAQLYEQYF.

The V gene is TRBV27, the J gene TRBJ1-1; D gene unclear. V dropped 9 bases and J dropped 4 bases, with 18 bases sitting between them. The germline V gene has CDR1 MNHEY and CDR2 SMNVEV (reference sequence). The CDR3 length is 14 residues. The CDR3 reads CASNSLGRGTEAFF. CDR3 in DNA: TGTGCCAGTAATTCCCTGGGCCGGGGCACTGAAGCTTTCTTT.

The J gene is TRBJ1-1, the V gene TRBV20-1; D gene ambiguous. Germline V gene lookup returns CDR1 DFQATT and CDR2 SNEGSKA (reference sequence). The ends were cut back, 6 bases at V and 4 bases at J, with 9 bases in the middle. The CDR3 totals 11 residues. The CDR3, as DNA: TGCAGTGCCGAATGGGGCACTGAAGCTTTCTTT. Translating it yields CSAEWGTEAFF.

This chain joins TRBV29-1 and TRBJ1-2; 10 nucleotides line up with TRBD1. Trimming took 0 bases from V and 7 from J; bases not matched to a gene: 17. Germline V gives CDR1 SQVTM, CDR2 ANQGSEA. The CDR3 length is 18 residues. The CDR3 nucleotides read TGCAGCGTTGAAGATCGGGGGAGAGGACAGGGGGAGTGGGGTGGCTACACCTTC. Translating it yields CSVEDRGRGQGEWGGYTF. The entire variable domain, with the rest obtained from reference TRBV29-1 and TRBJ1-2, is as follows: SAVISQKPSRDICQRGTSLTIQCQVDSQVTMMFWYRQQPGQSLTLIATANQGSEATYESGFVIDKFPISRPNLTFSTLTVSNMSPEDSSIYLCSVEDRGRGQGEWGGYTFGSGTRLTVV.

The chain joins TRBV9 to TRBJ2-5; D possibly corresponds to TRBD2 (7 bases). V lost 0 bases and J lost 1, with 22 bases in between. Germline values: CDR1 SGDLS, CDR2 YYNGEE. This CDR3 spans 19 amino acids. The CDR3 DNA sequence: TGTGCCAGCAGCGTAGGAGCTAGCGGAGGGGGACGAGGCCAAGAGACCCAGTACTTC. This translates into CASSVGASGGGRGQETQYF. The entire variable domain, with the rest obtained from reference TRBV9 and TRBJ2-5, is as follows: DSGVTQTPKHLITATGQRVTLRCSPRSGDLSVYWYQQSLDQGLQFLIQYYNGEERAKGNILERFSAQQFPDLHSELNLSSLELGDSALYFCASSVGASGGGRGQETQYFGPGTRLLVL.

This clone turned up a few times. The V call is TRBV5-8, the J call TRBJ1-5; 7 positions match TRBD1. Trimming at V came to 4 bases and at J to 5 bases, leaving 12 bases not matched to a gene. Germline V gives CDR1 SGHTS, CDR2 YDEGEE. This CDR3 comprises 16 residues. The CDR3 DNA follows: TGTGCCAGCAGCAAAATTGGGGAGGGGGCCCATCAGCCCCAGCATTTT. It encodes CASSKIGEGAHQPQHF.

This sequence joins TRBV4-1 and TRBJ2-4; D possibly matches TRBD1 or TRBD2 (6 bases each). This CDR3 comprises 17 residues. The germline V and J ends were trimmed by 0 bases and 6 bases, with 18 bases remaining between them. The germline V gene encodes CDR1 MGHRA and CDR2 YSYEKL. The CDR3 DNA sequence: TGCGCCAGCAGCCAAGAATGGGGGGCTGGATTGGGAAACATTCAGTACTTC. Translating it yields CASSQEWGAGLGNIQYF.

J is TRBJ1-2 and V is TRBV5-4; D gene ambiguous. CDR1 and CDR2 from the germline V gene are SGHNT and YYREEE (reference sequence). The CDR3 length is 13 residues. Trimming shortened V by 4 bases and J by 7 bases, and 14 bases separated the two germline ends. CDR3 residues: CASSPAVSGGYTF. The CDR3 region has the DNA TGTGCCAGCAGCCCTGCGGTCTCGGGTGGCTACACCTTC.

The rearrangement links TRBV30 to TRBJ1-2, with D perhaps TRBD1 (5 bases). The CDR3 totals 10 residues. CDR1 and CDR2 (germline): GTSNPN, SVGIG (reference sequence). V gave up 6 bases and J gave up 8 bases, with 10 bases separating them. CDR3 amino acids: CACRDAGYTF. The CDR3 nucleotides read TGTGCCTGCCGGGACGCCGGCTACACCTTC.

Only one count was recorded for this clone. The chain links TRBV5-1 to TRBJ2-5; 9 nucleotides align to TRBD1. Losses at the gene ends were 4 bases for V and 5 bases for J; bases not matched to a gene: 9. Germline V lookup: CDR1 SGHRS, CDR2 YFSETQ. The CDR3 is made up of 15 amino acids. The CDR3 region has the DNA TGCGCCAGCAGCCTCACAGGGGGCCGAGGGGAGACCCAGTACTTC. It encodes CASSLTGGRGETQYF.

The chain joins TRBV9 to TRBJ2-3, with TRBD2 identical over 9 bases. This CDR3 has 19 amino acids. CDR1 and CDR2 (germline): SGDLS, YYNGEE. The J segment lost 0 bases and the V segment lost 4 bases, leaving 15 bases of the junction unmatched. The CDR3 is CASSLREASGTLSTDTQYF. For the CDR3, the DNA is TGTGCCAGCAGCCTGAGGGAGGCTAGCGGGACACTCAGCACAGATACGCAGTATTTT. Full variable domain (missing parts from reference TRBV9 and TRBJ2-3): DSGVTQTPKHLITATGQRVTLRCSPRSGDLSVYWYQQSLDQGLQFLIQYYNGEERAKGNILERFSAQQFPDLHSELNLSSLELGDSALYFCASSLREASGTLSTDTQYFGPGTRLTVL.

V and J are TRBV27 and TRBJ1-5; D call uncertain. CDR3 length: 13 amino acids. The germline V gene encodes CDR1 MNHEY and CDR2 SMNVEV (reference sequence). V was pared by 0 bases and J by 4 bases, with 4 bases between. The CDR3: CASSLSSNQPQHF. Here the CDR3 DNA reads TGTGCCAGCAGTTTATCGTCAAATCAGCCCCAGCATTTT.

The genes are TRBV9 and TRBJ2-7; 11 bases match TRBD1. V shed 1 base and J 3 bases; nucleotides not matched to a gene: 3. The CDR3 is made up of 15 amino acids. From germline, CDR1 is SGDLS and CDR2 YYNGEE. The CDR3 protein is CASSVSGTGGYEQYF. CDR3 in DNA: TGTGCCAGCAGCGTATCGGGGACAGGGGGCTACGAGCAGTACTTC.

CDR3 nucleotides: TGTGCCAGCGTTGGGACTAGCGGGAAGACCCAGTACTTC. Its translation is CASVGTSGKTQYF. The chain is built from TRBV2 and TRBJ2-5; TRBD2 aligns across 13 bases. Germline values: CDR1 SNHLY, CDR2 FYNNEI. The CDR3 extends over 13 amino acids. Trimming removed 8 bases from V and 6 bases from J; junction bases left unmatched: 3.

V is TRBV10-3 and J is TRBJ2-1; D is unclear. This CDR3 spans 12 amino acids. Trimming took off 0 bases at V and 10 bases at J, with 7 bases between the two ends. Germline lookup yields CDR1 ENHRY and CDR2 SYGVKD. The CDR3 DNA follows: TGTGCCATCAGTGAGTCAAGGAACGAGCAGTTCTTC. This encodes CAISESRNEQFF.

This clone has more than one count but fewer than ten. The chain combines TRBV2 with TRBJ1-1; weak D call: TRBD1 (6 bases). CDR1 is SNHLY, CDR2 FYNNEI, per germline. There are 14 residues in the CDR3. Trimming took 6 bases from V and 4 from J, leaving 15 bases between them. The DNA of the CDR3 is TGTGCCAGCAGGCTACAGGGTGGGAGCACTGAAGCTTTCTTT. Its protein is CASRLQGGSTEAFF.

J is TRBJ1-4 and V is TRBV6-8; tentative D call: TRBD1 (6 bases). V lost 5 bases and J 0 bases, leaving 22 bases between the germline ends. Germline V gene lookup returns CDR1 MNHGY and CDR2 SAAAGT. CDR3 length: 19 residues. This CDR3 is CASSPFMGHPIATNEKLFF. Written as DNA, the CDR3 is TGTGCCAGCAGTCCCTTCATGGGACATCCAATTGCAACTAATGAAAAACTGTTTTTT.

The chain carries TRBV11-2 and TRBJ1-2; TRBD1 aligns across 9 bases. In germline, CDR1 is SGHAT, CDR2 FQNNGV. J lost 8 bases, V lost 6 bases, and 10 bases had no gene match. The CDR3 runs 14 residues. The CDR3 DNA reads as TGTGCCAGCAGGCCGGACAGGGGCGGTGGGGGCTACACCTTC. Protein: CASRPDRGGGGYTF. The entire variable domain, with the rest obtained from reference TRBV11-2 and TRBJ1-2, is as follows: EAGVAQSPRYKIIEKRQSVAFWCNPISGHATLYWYQQILGQGPKLLIQFQNNGVVDDSQLPKDRFSAERLKGVDSTLKIQPAKLEDSAVYLCASRPDRGGGGYTFGSGTRLTVV.

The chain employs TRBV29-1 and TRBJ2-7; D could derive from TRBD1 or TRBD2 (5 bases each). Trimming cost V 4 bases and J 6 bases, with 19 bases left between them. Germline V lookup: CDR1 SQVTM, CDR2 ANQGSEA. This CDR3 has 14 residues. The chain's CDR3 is CSVVSSGGGGEQYF. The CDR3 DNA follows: TGCAGCGTTGTATCTTCTGGGGGTGGCGGCGAGCAGTACTTC.

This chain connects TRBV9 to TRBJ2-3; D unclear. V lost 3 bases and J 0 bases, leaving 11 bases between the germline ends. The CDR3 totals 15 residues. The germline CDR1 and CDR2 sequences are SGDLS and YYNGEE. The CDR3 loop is CASSARTASTDTQYF. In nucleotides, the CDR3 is TGTGCCAGCAGCGCTCGGACGGCTAGCACAGATACGCAGTATTTT. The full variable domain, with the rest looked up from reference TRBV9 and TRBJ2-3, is DSGVTQTPKHLITATGQRVTLRCSPRSGDLSVYWYQQSLDQGLQFLIQYYNGEERAKGNILERFSAQQFPDLHSELNLSSLELGDSALYFCASSARTASTDTQYFGPGTRLTVL.

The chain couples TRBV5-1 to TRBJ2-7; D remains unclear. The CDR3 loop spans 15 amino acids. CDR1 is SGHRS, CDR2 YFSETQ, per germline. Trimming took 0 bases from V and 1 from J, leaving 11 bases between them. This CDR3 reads CASSLAGGPSYEQYF. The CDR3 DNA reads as TGCGCCAGCAGCTTGGCCGGCGGACCGTCCTACGAGCAGTACTTC.

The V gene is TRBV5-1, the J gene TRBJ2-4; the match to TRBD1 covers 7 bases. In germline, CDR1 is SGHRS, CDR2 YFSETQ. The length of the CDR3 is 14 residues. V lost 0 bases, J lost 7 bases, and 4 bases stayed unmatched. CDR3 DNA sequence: TGCGCCAGCAGCTTGGGACAGGGAAGGAACATTCAGTACTTC. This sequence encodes CASSLGQGRNIQYF.